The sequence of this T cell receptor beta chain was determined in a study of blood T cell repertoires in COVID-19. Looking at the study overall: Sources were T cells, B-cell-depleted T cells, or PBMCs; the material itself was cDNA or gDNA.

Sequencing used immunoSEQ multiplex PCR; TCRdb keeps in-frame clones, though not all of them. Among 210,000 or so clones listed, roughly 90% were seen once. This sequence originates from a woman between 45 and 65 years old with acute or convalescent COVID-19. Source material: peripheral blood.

CDR3 coding DNA: TGTGCCAGCAGAGGGGAACAGTATAGCAATCAGCCCCAGCATTTT. This sequence encodes CASRGEQYSNQPQHF. The chain combines TRBV9 with TRBJ1-5; perhaps TRBD1 as D (5 bases). The germline V gene has CDR1 SGDLS and CDR2 YYNGEE. The CDR3 sequence is 15 residues long. Trimming removed 5 bases from V and 0 bases from J, with 12 bases in between.